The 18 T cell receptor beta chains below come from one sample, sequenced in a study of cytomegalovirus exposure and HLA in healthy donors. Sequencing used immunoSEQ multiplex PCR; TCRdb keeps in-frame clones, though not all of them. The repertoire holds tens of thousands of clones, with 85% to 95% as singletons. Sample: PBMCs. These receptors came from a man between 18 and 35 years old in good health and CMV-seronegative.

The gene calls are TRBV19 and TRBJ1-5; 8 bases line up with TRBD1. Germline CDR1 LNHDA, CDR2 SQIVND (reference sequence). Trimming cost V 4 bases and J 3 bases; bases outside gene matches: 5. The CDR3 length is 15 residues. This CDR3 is CASSSLTGDNQPQHF. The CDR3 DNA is TGTGCCAGTAGTAGCCTGACAGGGGACAATCAGCCCCAGCATTTT.

The CDR3 coding sequence is TGCGCCAGCAGCTTTACCCCGACAGGGGGAGGCTACACCTTC. Translated: CASSFTPTGGGYTF. The chain has TRBV5-1 and TRBJ1-2; 9 bases match TRBD1. From germline, CDR1 is SGHRS and CDR2 YFSETQ. CDR3 length equals 14 residues. The V and J ends lost 2 bases and 8 bases, in that order; junction bases with no gene match: 7. Supplemented by reference TRBV5-1 and TRBJ1-2, the full variable domain reads KAGVTQTPRYLIKTRGQQVTLSCSPISGHRSVSWYQQTPGQGLQFLFEYFSETQRNKGNFPGRFSGRQFSNSRSEMNVSTLELGDSALYLCASSFTPTGGGYTFGSGTRLTVV.

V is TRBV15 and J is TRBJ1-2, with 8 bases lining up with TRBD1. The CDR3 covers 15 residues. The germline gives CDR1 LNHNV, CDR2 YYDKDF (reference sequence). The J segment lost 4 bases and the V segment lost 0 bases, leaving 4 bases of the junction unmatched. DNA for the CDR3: TGTGCCACCAGCAGAGATTCCGGGACAGGCTATGGCTACACCTTC. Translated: CATSRDSGTGYGYTF.

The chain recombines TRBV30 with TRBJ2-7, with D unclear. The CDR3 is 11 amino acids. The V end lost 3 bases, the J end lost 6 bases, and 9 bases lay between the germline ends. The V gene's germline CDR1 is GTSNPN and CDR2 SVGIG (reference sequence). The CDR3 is CAWSWRGEQYF. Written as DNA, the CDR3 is TGTGCCTGGAGCTGGAGAGGCGAGCAGTACTTC.

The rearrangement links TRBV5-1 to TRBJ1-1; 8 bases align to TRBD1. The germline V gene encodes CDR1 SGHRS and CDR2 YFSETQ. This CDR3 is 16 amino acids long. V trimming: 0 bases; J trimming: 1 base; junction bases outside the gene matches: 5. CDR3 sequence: CASSLVGGTGNTEAFF. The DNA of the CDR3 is TGCGCCAGCAGCTTGGTGGGGGGGACAGGGAACACTGAAGCTTTCTTT.

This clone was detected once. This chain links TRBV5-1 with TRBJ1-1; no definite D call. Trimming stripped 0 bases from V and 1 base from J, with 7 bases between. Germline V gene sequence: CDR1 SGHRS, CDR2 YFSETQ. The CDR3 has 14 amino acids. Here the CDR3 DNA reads TGCGCCAGCAGCTTGGATGGGCGGAACACTGAAGCTTTCTTT. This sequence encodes CASSLDGRNTEAFF.

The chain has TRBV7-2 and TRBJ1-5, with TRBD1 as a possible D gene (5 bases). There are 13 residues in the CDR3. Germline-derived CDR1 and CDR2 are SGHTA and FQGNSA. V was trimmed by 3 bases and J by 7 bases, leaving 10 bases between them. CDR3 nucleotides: TGTGCCAGCAGCTTCACAGGAGGGCAGCCCCAGCATTTT. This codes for CASSFTGGQPQHF.

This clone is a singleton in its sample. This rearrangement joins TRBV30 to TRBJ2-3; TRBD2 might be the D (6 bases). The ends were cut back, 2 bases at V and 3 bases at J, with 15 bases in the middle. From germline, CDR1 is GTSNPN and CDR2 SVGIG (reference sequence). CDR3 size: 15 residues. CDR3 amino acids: CAWSTGGGYTDTQYF. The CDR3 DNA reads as TGTGCCTGGAGTACCGGGGGTGGGTATACAGATACGCAGTATTTT. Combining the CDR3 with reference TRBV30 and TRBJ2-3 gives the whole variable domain SQTIHQWPATLVQPVGSPLSLECTVEGTSNPNLYWYRQAAGRGLQLLFYSVGIGQISSEVPQNLSASRPQDRQFILSSKKLLLSDSGFYLCAWSTGGGYTDTQYFGPGTRLTVL.

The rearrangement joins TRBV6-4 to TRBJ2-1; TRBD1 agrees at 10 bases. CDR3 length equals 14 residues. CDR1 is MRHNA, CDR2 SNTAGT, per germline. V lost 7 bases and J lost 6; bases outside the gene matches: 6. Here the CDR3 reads CASMGTGDANEQFF. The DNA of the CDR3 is TGTGCCAGCATGGGGACAGGGGACGCCAATGAGCAGTTCTTC.

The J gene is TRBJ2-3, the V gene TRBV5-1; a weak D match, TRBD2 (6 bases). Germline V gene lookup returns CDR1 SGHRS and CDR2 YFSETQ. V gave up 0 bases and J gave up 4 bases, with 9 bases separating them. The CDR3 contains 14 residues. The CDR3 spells CASSLGGVPDTQYF. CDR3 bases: TGCGCCAGCAGCTTGGGGGGGGTCCCAGATACGCAGTATTTT.

In DNA form, the CDR3 reads TGTGCCAGCAGTTTAGAGGGAGGTTTTTCCTATAATTCACCCCTCCACTTT. Translated, it gives CASSLEGGFSYNSPLHF. The gene calls are TRBV2 and TRBJ1-6; D gene uncertain. CDR3 length equals 17 residues. The germline V gene has CDR1 SNHLY and CDR2 FYNNEI. With 5 bases removed from V and 1 base from J, the gap between germline ends came to 15 bases.

The CDR3 nucleotides are TGTGCCAGCAGTTTAGGGGCTAGCGGGAGCCCCGGGGAGCTGTTTTTT. Its translation is CASSLGASGSPGELFF. The rearrangement uses TRBV27 and TRBJ2-2, with 10 nucleotides matching TRBD2. The junction had 6 bases not matched to a gene; V was cut back by 2 bases and J by 6 bases. Germline V CDR1 and CDR2: MNHEY, SMNVEV (reference sequence). The CDR3 covers 16 residues.

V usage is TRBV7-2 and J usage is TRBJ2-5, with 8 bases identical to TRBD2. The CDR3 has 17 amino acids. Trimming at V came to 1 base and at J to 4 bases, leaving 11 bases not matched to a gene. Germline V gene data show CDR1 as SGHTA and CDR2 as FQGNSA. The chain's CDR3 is CASSLVSGGLFLETQYF. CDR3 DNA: TGTGCCAGCAGCTTAGTTTCGGGGGGGCTGTTTTTAGAGACCCAGTACTTC.

The CDR3 spells CASSLLAGKSTEAFF. The CDR3 nucleotides read TGTGCCAGCAGCTTATTAGCAGGGAAATCCACTGAAGCTTTCTTT. This rearrangement joins TRBV7-2 to TRBJ1-1; D perhaps matches TRBD1 (5 bases). The CDR3 sequence is 15 residues long. Per the germline V gene, CDR1 is SGHTA and CDR2 is FQGNSA. Trimming took 2 bases from V and 4 from J, leaving 14 bases between them.

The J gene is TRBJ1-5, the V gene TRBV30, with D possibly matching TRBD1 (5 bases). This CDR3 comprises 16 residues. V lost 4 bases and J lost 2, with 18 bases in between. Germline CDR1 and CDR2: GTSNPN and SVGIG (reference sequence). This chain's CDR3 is CAWNLVGSGGNQPQHF. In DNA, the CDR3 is TGTGCCTGGAACTTGGTGGGATCGGGGGGCAATCAGCCCCAGCATTTT. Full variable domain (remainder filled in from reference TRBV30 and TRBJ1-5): SQTIHQWPATLVQPVGSPLSLECTVEGTSNPNLYWYRQAAGRGLQLLFYSVGIGQISSEVPQNLSASRPQDRQFILSSKKLLLSDSGFYLCAWNLVGSGGNQPQHFGDGTRLSIL.

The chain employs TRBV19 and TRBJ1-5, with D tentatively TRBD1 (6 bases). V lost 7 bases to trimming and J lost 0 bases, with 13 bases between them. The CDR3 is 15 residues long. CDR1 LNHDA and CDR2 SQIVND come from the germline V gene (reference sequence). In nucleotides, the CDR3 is TGTGCCAGTACCCCAGGGGTGCTTAGCAATCAGCCCCAGCATTTT. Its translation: CASTPGVLSNQPQHF.

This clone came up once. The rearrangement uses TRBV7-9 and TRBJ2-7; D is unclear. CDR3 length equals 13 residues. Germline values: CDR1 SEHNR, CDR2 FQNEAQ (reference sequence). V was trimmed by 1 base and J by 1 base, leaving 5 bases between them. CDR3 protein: CASSLVESYEQYF. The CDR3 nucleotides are TGTGCCAGCAGCTTAGTTGAGTCCTACGAGCAGTACTTC.

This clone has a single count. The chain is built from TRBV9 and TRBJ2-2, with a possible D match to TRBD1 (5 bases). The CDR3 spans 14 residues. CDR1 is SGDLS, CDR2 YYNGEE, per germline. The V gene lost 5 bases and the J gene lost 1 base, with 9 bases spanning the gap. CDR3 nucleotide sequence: TGTGCCAGCAGTCCCGACAGGAACACCGGGGAGCTGTTTTTT. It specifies CASSPDRNTGELFF.